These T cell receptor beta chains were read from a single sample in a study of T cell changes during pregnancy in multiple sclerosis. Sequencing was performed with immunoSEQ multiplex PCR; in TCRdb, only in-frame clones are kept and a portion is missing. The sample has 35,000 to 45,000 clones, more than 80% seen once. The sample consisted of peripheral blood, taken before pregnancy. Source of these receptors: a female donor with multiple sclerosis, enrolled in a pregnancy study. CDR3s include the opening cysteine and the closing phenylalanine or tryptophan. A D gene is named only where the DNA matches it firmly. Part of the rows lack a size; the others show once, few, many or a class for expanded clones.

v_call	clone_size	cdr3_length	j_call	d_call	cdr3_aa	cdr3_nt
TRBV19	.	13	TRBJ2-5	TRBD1	CASSKGQQETQYF	TGTGCCAGTAGTAAGGGACAGCAAGAGACCCAGTACTTC
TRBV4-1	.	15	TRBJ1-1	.	CASSPRSTFVVEAFF	TGCGCCAGCAGTCCAAGGTCGACATTTGTGGTTGAAGCTTTCTTT
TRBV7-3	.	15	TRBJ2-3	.	CASSLMRGIQDTQYF	TGTGCCAGCAGCTTAATGAGGGGGATACAAGATACGCAGTATTTT
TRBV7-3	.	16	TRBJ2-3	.	CASSQRGAGSTDTQYF	TGTGCCAGCAGCCAACGGGGGGCTGGCAGCACAGATACGCAGTATTTT
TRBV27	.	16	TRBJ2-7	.	CASSYRVKGPYYEQYF	TGTGCCAGCAGTTACAGGGTAAAGGGTCCGTACTACGAGCAGTACTTC
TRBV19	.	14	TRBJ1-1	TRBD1	CASSPGQANTEAFF	TGTGCCAGTAGTCCCGGACAGGCGAACACTGAAGCTTTCTTT
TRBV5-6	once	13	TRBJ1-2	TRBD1	CASSRGQGYGYTF	TGTGCCAGCAGCAGGGGACAGGGGTATGGCTACACCTTC
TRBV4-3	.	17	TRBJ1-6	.	CASSQDYNDAAVSPLHF	TGCGCCAGCAGCCAAGATTATAACGACGCAGCGGTTTCACCCCTCCACTTT
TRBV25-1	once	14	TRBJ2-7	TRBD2	CASRTSGRADEQYF	TGTGCCAGCAGGACTAGCGGGAGGGCCGACGAGCAGTACTTC
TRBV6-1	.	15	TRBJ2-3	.	CASSEALAPYDTQYF	TGTGCCAGCAGTGAAGCACTAGCCCCATACGATACGCAGTATTTT
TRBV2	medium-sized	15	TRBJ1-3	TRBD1	CASSDRGDSGNTIYF	TGTGCCAGCAGTGACAGGGGGGATTCTGGAAACACCATATATTTT
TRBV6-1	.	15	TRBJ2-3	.	CASITGLSFTDTQYF	TGTGCCAGCATAACAGGGCTAAGCTTCACAGATACGCAGTATTTT
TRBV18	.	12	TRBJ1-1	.	CASSVQDTEAFF	TGTGCCAGCTCGGTACAGGACACTGAAGCTTTCTTT
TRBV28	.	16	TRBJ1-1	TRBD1	CASSLGQILGNTEAFF	TGTGCCAGCAGTTTGGGACAGATCTTAGGGAACACTGAAGCTTTCTTT
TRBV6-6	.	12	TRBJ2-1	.	CASSYTANEQFF	TGTGCCAGCAGTTATACCGCGAATGAGCAGTTCTTC
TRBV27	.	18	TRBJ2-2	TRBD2	CASSLLSSGRGRTGELFF	TGTGCCAGCAGTTTATTGTCTAGCGGGAGAGGACGGACCGGGGAGCTGTTTTTT
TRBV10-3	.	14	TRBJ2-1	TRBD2	CAISDRSGRDEQFF	TGTGCCATCAGTGATCGGAGCGGGAGGGATGAGCAGTTCTTC
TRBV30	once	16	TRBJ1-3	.	CAWRGSPDLSGNTIYF	TGTGCCTGGCGGGGGTCGCCAGATCTCTCTGGAAACACCATATATTTT
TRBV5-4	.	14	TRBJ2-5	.	CASSLARWQETQYF	TGTGCCAGCAGCTTGGCTCGGTGGCAAGAGACCCAGTACTTC
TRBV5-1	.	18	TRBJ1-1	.	CASSLEVKTGRRYTEAFF	TGCGCCAGCAGCTTGGAGGTTAAAACAGGGCGTCGCTACACTGAAGCTTTCTTT
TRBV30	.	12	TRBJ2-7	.	CAEGHGNYEQYF	TGTGCCGAGGGACACGGCAACTACGAGCAGTACTTC
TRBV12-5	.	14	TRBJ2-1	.	CASGLGNNYNEQFF	TGTGCTAGTGGTTTGGGCAACAACTACAATGAGCAGTTCTTC
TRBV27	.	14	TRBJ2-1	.	CASSRGGGRNEQFF	TGTGCCAGCAGTCGCGGCGGAGGGAGGAATGAGCAGTTCTTC
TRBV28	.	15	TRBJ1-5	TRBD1	CASSLAGTANQPQHF	TGTGCCAGCAGTTTAGCAGGGACAGCTAATCAGCCCCAGCATTTT
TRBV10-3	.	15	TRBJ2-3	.	CAISVGSERTDTQYF	TGTGCCATCAGTGTGGGTAGCGAACGCACAGATACGCAGTATTTT
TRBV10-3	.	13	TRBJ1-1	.	CAITKQMNTEAFF	TGTGCCATCACCAAACAGATGAACACTGAAGCTTTCTTT
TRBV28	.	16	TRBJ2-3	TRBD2	CASTGLAGTSADTQYF	TGTGCCAGCACCGGACTAGCGGGGACGTCGGCAGATACGCAGTATTTT
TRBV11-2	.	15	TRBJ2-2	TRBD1	CASSPRTGGIGELFF	TGTGCCAGCAGCCCCCGGACAGGAGGTATCGGGGAGCTGTTTTTT
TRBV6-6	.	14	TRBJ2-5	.	CASSYGQNQETQYF	TGTGCCAGCAGTTACGGACAGAACCAAGAGACCCAGTACTTC
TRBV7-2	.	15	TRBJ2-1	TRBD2	CASSSSGNSYNEQFF	TGTGCCAGCAGTTCTAGCGGGAACAGCTACAATGAGCAGTTCTTC
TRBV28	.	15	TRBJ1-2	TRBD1	CASLSPGQGAGGYTF	TGTGCCAGCCTTAGCCCGGGACAGGGTGCGGGGGGCTACACCTTC
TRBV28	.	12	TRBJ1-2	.	CASSLRNYGYTF	TGTGCCAGCAGTTTGCGGAACTATGGCTACACCTTC
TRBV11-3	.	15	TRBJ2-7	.	CASSLGRGSNDEQYF	TGTGCCAGCAGCTTAGGTCGGGGAAGTAACGACGAGCAGTACTTC
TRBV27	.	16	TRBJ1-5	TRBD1	CASSLFWTGGNQPQHF	TGTGCCAGCAGTTTATTCTGGACAGGGGGGAATCAGCCCCAGCATTTT
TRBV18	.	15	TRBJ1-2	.	CASSPRGGGDDGYTF	TGTGCCAGCTCACCACGCGGAGGGGGGGACGATGGCTACACCTTC
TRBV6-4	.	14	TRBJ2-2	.	CASSAGLHTGELFF	TGTGCCAGCAGTGCGGGACTCCACACCGGGGAGCTGTTTTTT
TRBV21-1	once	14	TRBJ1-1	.	CASGRYRLDTEAFF	TGTGCCAGCGGGCGCTACAGGCTCGACACTGAAGCTTTCTTT
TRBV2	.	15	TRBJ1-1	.	CASSASVIRNTEAFF	TGTGCCAGCAGTGCCTCGGTGATACGGAACACTGAAGCTTTCTTT
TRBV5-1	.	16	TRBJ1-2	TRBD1	CASSPRTGGLNYGYTF	TGCGCCAGCAGCCCCCGGACAGGGGGCCTAAACTATGGCTACACCTTC
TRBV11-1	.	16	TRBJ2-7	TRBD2	CASSLPSTRGAYEQYF	TGTGCCAGCAGCTTACCAAGCACTCGGGGGGCCTACGAGCAGTACTTC
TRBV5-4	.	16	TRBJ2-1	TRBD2	CASSQTTGTNHNEQFF	TGTGCCAGCAGCCAGACCACCGGGACTAACCATAATGAGCAGTTCTTC
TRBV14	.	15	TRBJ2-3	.	CASSPFSTSTDTQYF	TGTGCCAGCAGCCCCTTCTCGACATCCACAGATACGCAGTATTTT
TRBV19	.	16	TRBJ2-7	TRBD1	CASSIGRDRSSYEQYF	TGTGCCAGTAGTATCGGCCGGGACAGGAGCTCCTACGAGCAGTACTTC
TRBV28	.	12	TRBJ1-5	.	CASSGGGQPQHF	TGTGCCAGCAGCGGGGGGGGTCAGCCCCAGCATTTT
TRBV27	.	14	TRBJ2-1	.	CASSYGTTGNEQFF	TGTGCCAGCAGTTACGGGACAACAGGGAATGAGCAGTTCTTC
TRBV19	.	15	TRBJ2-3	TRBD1	CASSATGRSDDTQYF	TGTGCCAGTAGTGCGACAGGGCGAAGTGACGATACGCAGTATTTT
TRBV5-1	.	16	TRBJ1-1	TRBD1	CASSQMGQNVNTEAFF	TGCGCCAGCAGCCAAATGGGACAGAATGTGAACACTGAAGCTTTCTTT
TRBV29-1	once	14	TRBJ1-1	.	CSVLGAGFNTEAFF	TGCAGCGTCTTGGGGGCAGGATTTAACACTGAAGCTTTCTTT
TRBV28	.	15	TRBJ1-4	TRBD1	CASSSLDRGGEKLFF	TGTGCCAGCAGTTCCTTGGACAGGGGAGGGGAAAAACTGTTTTTT